This record looks at one T cell receptor (beta chain) sequence and its context. The read ends 3 residues early relative to the CDR3; the germline J gene fills the gap. Prevalent HPV16 infections were excluded; only incident single HPV16 infections included. The data belong to a study of T cells in women clearing cervical HPV infection. At the level of the study: Control women cleared a single incident HPV16 infection within 12 months. For cases, blood was sampled a median roughly 150 days after lesion detection, interquartile range roughly 80 to 230 days.

TCR beta CDR3 amplified by multiplex PCR from approximately 1,200 ng genomic DNA. Libraries were prepared by immunoSEQ multiplex PCR; TCRdb keeps only in-frame clonotypes and omits some of them. The sample holds about 45,000 clones. This CDR3 contains 15 residues. CDR1 and CDR2 (germline): MNHEY, SVGEGT. With V trimmed by 2 bases and J by 8 bases, 6 bases remained unmatched. This TCR derives from a woman aged 18-70 years with a cervical HPV16 infection that either progressed to CIN3+ or cleared (not recorded which). This chain joins TRBV6-2 or TRBV6-3 and TRBJ2-3; 11 bases are shared with TRBD2. The sample consisted of blood buffy coat. The sequenced part of the CDR3 DNA is TGTGCCAGCAGTTACCGAGGTCTAGCGGGAGGTACG. Amino acids: CASSYRGLAGGT. The entire CDR3 protein is CASSYRGLAGGTQYF.